This TCR beta chain was sequenced for a study of monozygotic twins with inflammatory bowel disease (dated by TCRdb to between 2018 and 2021). In terms of the full investigation: In total, approximately 28 monozygotic twin pairs made up the full study: 19 Danish pairs, all IBD-discordant, plus nine German pairs, of which four were IBD-concordant and five were IBD-discordant. Disease-associated traits were sought mainly through comparisons between IBD patients and their genetically identical healthy co-twins within discordant pairs. Each individual had, on average, about 151 000 unique TCRalpha sequences and 181 000 unique TCRbeta sequences available for analysis. Study-level results and caveats: A decrease in TCRbeta repertoire diversity, as measured by inverse Simpson index, was observed in IBD patients compared with their healthy co-twins. Distinction between different T cell subtypes could not be achieved in the analysis. Because patients were on differing immunosuppressive treatments, the repertoires may have picked up extra background noise and inter-individual variability. No single strong signal or clonotype linked to IBD turned up in the results, so the idea that one exists was not supported. Fewer clonotypes were shared with other individuals by IBD patients than by healthy twins, most markedly in patients showing signs of disease activity. No difference in repertoire similarity was observed between concordant and discordant twins, possibly owing to limited statistical power.

CDR1 and CDR2 (SGHDT, YYEEEE) derive from the germline V gene. The CDR3 measures 16 amino acids from cysteine to phenylalanine. No DNA is given. Libraries were built with 5' RACE. Each TCR library was prepared from about 3,400 ng of total RNA. For each sample, cDNA synthesis was carried out in eight separate reactions using SMARTScribe reverse transcriptase. During cDNA synthesis, template switching introduced unique molecular identifiers that contained a 6-nucleotide sample barcode. Amplification of TCRalpha and TCRbeta cDNA involved two nested PCRs of roughly 16 and 10 cycles, and each PCR was followed by bead purification. Before amplification, the cDNA was treated with uracil DNA-glycosylase and purified using the QIAquick PCR purification kit. The second PCR was the step at which Illumina TruSeq-compatible adapters and sample-specific barcodes were added. Library quality and concentration were assessed using TapeStation and Qubit, and roughly 5.5 ng of each library was pooled. The pooled libraries were sequenced with 2 x 100 bp reads and custom sequencing primers on an Illumina HiSeq2500 single-index Rapid Run. The source study handled its data this way. MiGEC version 1.2.6 was used for UMI-based consensus assembly, which corrected PCR and sequencing errors. MiXCR version 2.1.1 was used for V(D)J alignment, clonotype assembly and CDR3 extraction. Gene usage, clonotype sharing and MAIT/NKT TCR abundance were normalised by analysing the top 1000, 10 000 and 20 000 clonotypes per sample. After downsampling to 27 000 UMIs, diversity was calculated as the inverse Simpson index using the vegan R package. Statistical testing used paired Mann-Whitney U tests on the discordant twin pairs and applied Benjamini-Hochberg correction for multiple testing. After TCRdb reprocessed the reads, each CDR3 protein sequence was kept as one row, without DNA. The V and J calls and clone size are TCRdb's, not the authors'. The table for this sample records some 99,000 distinct CDR3 sequences. Together, the top ten hold around 12% of the sample.

From each donor, an approximately 2.5 ml peripheral blood sample was collected into PAXgene tubes and kept at -80 degrees C. Without T cell sorting, total RNA was isolated from whole blood using the PAXgene blood miRNA kit on an automated QIAcube. Peripheral blood from monozygotic twin pairs, either concordant or discordant for inflammatory bowel disease, underwent deep TCRalpha and TCRbeta repertoire profiling that used unique molecular barcoding. Smoking habits were recorded for all twin pairs, and each individual was classified as a current, former or never smoker. On this clonotype: The antigen it recognizes is unknown.

Sequenced material: blood. The receptor's source is a human donor with ulcerative colitis or Crohn's disease, or a healthy co-twin of an affected twin (not recorded which). The chain couples TRBV5-6 to TRBJ1-5. The CDR3 corresponds to CASSSLTDYSNQPQHF.